This entry is about one T cell receptor (beta chain). The Seattle patients joined while their infection was active and were tracked longitudinally afterward. Looked up from germline, CDR1 is MNHEY and CDR2 is SVGAGI. This CDR3 comprises 16 residues. After removal of 4 bases from V and 5 bases from J, the junction contained 3 bases not matched to a gene. This entry belongs to a study of blood T cell repertoires in COVID-19. As handled by the study authors: Reference gene primer amplification yielded estimated nucleated cell counts. The method was immunoSEQ multiplex PCR; TCRdb's version includes in-frame clones alone and lacks a portion of them. That table gives V, J and clone size, and the DNA gave D and trimming. The sample holds some 120,000 clones, more than 85% seen once.

The source of this sequence is a man aged 50-60 years with COVID-19, enrolled during active disease. The sequenced material came from peripheral blood. The chain employs TRBV6-5 and TRBJ2-2; 14 bases fit TRBD2. The CDR3 nucleotides read TGTGCCAGCAGTTCGACTAGCGGGAGGGGGACCGGGGAGCTGTTTTTT. It yields the protein CASSSTSGRGTGELFF.